The rows below give T cell receptor beta chains drawn from one sample of a study of response to subunit inactivated influenza vaccine. Using its own MiXCR run on the RT-PCR reads, TCRdb lists one record per CDR3 protein. Among about 500,000 distinct CDR3 sequences, less than 7.5% were seen once, and the ten largest hold around 13%. This sample comprised PBMCs from blood, obtained less than 30 months after vaccination. The origin of the receptors is a man between 45 and 75 years old who received an inactivated influenza vaccine. Both conserved end residues are part of each CDR3. A D gene is named only where the DNA matches it firmly.

CASSQGWTSPYEQYF,NA,TRBV4-3,15,TRBJ2-7
CASSSTGGWAEQFF,NA,TRBV5-5,14,TRBJ2-1
CASSLGGNRWDTEAFF,NA,TRBV5-1,16,TRBJ1-1
CASSPNQDTEAFF,NA,TRBV18,13,TRBJ1-1
CASSQGPASGGWAGELFF,TRBD2,TRBV4-3,18,TRBJ2-2
CASQPPGASTDTQYF,NA,TRBV5-1,15,TRBJ2-3
CASSPTSGSGRYEQYF,TRBD2,TRBV7-9,16,TRBJ2-7
CASRPTGSREKLFF,TRBD1,TRBV11-2,14,TRBJ1-4
CASRESGRAFYEQYF,TRBD2,TRBV28,15,TRBJ2-7
CSVVSPGQLMGEQYF,TRBD1,TRBV29-1,15,TRBJ2-7
CASSLAWSDEQFF,NA,TRBV7-9,13,TRBJ2-1
CASSFGGTHQAFF,NA,TRBV12-3/TRBV12-4,13,TRBJ1-1
CASSLNPRNTIYF,NA,TRBV7-2,13,TRBJ1-3